The source of this T cell receptor (beta chain) is a study of shared clonotypes between healthy human individuals. The method was immunoSEQ multiplex PCR; TCRdb's version includes in-frame clones alone and lacks a portion of them. Here the sample spans a few million clones, 90% to 97% being singletons. Source material: naive CD4+ T cells sorted from blood. The subset here: CD45RA+ positively selected. The sequence was collected from a man younger than 35 in good health.

DNA for the CDR3: TGTGCCAGTAGTGTGGGCACCTCCTACGAGCAGTACTTC. Its protein is CASSVGTSYEQYF. J is TRBJ2-7 and V is TRBV19; D remains ambiguous. V shed 5 bases and J shed 0 bases, with 8 bases lying between them. Germline CDR1 LNHDA, CDR2 SQIVND (reference sequence). The CDR3 has 13 residues.